These 25 T cell receptor beta chains came from one sample sequenced in a study of graft-versus-host responses after intestinal transplantation. Produced via immunoSEQ multiplex PCR; TCRdb's table is partial and in-frame only. The table lists about 51,000 clones, more than 80% of them singletons. Antigens of these TCRs are unknown. The material was unstimulated CD4+ T cells sorted from spleen or lymph node cells, obtained before transplant. Receptors were obtained from a human donor who was the organ donor for an intestinal transplant.

V is TRBV6-1 and J is TRBJ1-2; 9 bases are a match to TRBD1. Germline V lookup: CDR1 MNHNS, CDR2 SASEGT. With 4 bases clipped from V and 6 bases from J, the junction kept 24 bases outside the gene matches. The CDR3 has 20 amino acids. CDR3 sequence reads: CASSASRKTGGWGVQDGYTF. As DNA, the CDR3 is TGTGCCAGCAGTGCGTCAAGAAAAACAGGGGGCTGGGGAGTTCAGGATGGCTACACCTTC.

This clone has just a few counts. The chain is built from TRBV5-6 and TRBJ2-3, with 10 bases matching TRBD2. The germline V gene encodes CDR1 SGHDT and CDR2 YYEEEE. V lost 4 bases and J lost 7; bases outside the gene matches: 9. The length of the CDR3 is 15 residues. CDR3 sequence: CASSPGLAGVNTQYF. The CDR3 DNA reads as TGTGCCAGCAGCCCCGGGCTAGCGGGAGTTAATACGCAGTATTTT. Full variable domain (remainder filled in from reference TRBV5-6 and TRBJ2-3): DAGVTQSPTHLIKTRGQQVTLRCSPKSGHDTVSWYQQALGQGPQFIFQYYEEEERQRGNFPDRFSGHQFPNYSSELNVNALLLGDSALYLCASSPGLAGVNTQYFGPGTRLTVL.

This clone has a handful of counts. The rearrangement uses TRBV30 and TRBJ1-1, with 9 nucleotides matching TRBD1. This CDR3 has 13 amino acids. V was clipped by 1 base and J by 5 bases; unmatched bases: 2. The germline V gene has CDR1 GTSNPN and CDR2 SVGIG (reference sequence). CDR3 amino acids: CAWSGTGETEAFF. CDR3 bases: TGTGCCTGGAGTGGGACAGGGGAAACTGAAGCTTTCTTT.

The rearrangement links TRBV6-4 to TRBJ2-1, with 7 bases matching TRBD2. CDR1 is MRHNA, CDR2 SNTAGT, per germline. The CDR3 length is 15 residues. The junction had 11 bases not matched to a gene; V was cut back by 5 bases and J by 7 bases. The CDR3 sequence: CASSPGGSLTNEQFF. The CDR3 bases are TGTGCCAGCAGTCCCGGGGGGAGTTTGACGAATGAGCAGTTCTTC.

The count of this clone is one. The J gene is TRBJ2-3, the V gene TRBV9; TRBD1 matches at 7 bases. From germline, CDR1 is SGDLS and CDR2 YYNGEE. Trimming cost V 2 bases and J 4 bases; bases outside gene matches: 7. The CDR3 runs to 15 residues. The CDR3 nucleotides are TGTGCCAGCAGCGTTAGAGGAGACAGGGCAGATACGCAGTATTTT. Its protein product is CASSVRGDRADTQYF. The entire variable domain, with the rest obtained from reference TRBV9 and TRBJ2-3, is as follows: DSGVTQTPKHLITATGQRVTLRCSPRSGDLSVYWYQQSLDQGLQFLIQYYNGEERAKGNILERFSAQQFPDLHSELNLSSLELGDSALYFCASSVRGDRADTQYFGPGTRLTVL.

The rearrangement joins TRBV6-5 to TRBJ1-5, with D perhaps TRBD1 (5 bases). Trimming pared 2 bases from V and 6 bases from J, leaving 14 bases between. CDR1 MNHEY and CDR2 SVGAGI come from the germline V gene. This CDR3 has 15 amino acids. CDR3 sequence reads: CASSYQGRVGQPQHF. The CDR3 DNA sequence: TGTGCCAGCAGTTACCAGGGCAGGGTGGGTCAGCCCCAGCATTTT.

The chain is built from TRBV7-2 and TRBJ2-2; D is possibly TRBD1 (6 bases). The germline CDR1 and CDR2 sequences are SGHTA and FQGNSA. V was cut by 1 base and J by 5 bases, with 8 bases left in between. The CDR3 contains 14 residues. The CDR3 loop reads CASSLVRGTGELFF. As DNA, the CDR3 is TGTGCCAGCAGCTTAGTTAGGGGGACCGGGGAGCTGTTTTTT.

The chain links TRBV5-1 to TRBJ2-1, with TRBD2 matching 9 bases. Germline V gene sequence: CDR1 SGHRS, CDR2 YFSETQ. The CDR3 is made up of 15 amino acids. The V segment lost 4 bases and the J segment 4 bases; nucleotides outside the gene matches: 6. The chain's CDR3 is CASSDGTSSYNEQFF. CDR3 coding DNA: TGCGCCAGCAGCGACGGGACTAGCAGTTACAATGAGCAGTTCTTC.

This clone showed up just once. V usage is TRBV19 and J usage is TRBJ1-4; 12 bases line up with TRBD1. CDR3 length: 20 amino acids. Losses at the gene ends were 2 bases for V and 8 bases for J; bases not matched to a gene: 18. Per the germline V gene, CDR1 is LNHDA and CDR2 is SQIVND (reference sequence). CDR3 amino acids: CASSIQASGQGAPTREKLFF. CDR3 nucleotides: TGTGCCAGTAGTATACAAGCCTCGGGACAGGGGGCTCCAACCCGGGAAAAACTGTTTTTT.

The chain is built from TRBV18 and TRBJ1-1; D is perhaps TRBD1 (6 bases). The germline V and J ends were trimmed by 5 bases and 0 bases, with 25 bases remaining between them. CDR3 length: 19 residues. The germline gives CDR1 KGHSH, CDR2 LQKENI. The CDR3 is CASSFLTGTKIDMNTEAFF. Written as DNA, the CDR3 is TGTGCCAGCTCATTTTTGACCGGGACAAAAATCGACATGAACACTGAAGCTTTCTTT. Filled out from reference TRBV18 and TRBJ1-1, the complete variable domain reads NAGVMQNPRHLVRRRGQEARLRCSPMKGHSHVYWYRQLPEEGLKFMVYLQKENIIDESGMPKERFSAEFPKEGPSILRIQQVVRGDSAAYFCASSFLTGTKIDMNTEAFFGQGTRLTVV.

This clone has just a few counts. CDR3 coding DNA: TGCGCCAGCAGCCTGACGGCGGGAGGGCCGGGCGAGCAGTACTTC. Encoded protein: CASSLTAGGPGEQYF. The rearrangement links TRBV5-1 to TRBJ2-7, with TRBD2 matching 9 bases. Losses at the gene ends were 4 bases for V and 6 bases for J; bases not matched to a gene: 11. CDR3 size: 15 residues. Per the germline V gene, CDR1 is SGHRS and CDR2 is YFSETQ.

The rearrangement links TRBV9 to TRBJ1-1; possible D gene TRBD1, 6 bases. The germline CDR1 and CDR2 sequences are SGDLS and YYNGEE. The CDR3 runs 16 residues. V shed 3 bases and J shed 4 bases, with 19 bases lying between them. This chain's CDR3 is CASSARPQGIGTEAFF. CDR3 DNA sequence: TGTGCCAGCAGCGCAAGACCCCAGGGGATAGGCACTGAAGCTTTCTTT.

This clone has just a few counts. This chain connects TRBV6-1 to TRBJ1-2; D unclear. V lost 4 bases and J lost 0, with 12 bases in between. This CDR3 has 15 amino acids. Germline V CDR1 and CDR2: MNHNS, SASEGT. The CDR3 bases are TGTGCCAGCAGTGCGGTGAGGGTAGCTAACTATGGCTACACCTTC. Its protein is CASSAVRVANYGYTF.

J is TRBJ1-4 and V is TRBV4-2; no clear D. Trimming left V 0 bases short and J 4 bases short, with 6 bases between. There are 14 residues in the CDR3. Germline V gene lookup returns CDR1 LGHNA and CDR2 YNFKEQ. CDR3 sequence: CASSQETYNEKLFF. As DNA, the CDR3 is TGTGCCAGCAGCCAAGAGACTTATAATGAAAAACTGTTTTTT.

The V call is TRBV9, the J call TRBJ2-3; D is ambiguous. The germline V gene encodes CDR1 SGDLS and CDR2 YYNGEE. V was pared by 4 bases and J by 4 bases, with 7 bases between. The CDR3 is made up of 12 amino acids. The CDR3 sequence is CASSPVSDTQYF. CDR3 nucleotide sequence: TGTGCCAGCAGCCCCGTATCAGATACGCAGTATTTT.

The V call is TRBV9, the J call TRBJ2-3, with 10 bases aligning to TRBD2. Germline V gene lookup returns CDR1 SGDLS and CDR2 YYNGEE. This CDR3 region has 17 residues. The V gene end was trimmed by 4 bases and the J gene end by 2 bases; junction bases not matched to a gene: 10. CDR3 sequence reads: CASSPGRSGRPTDTQYF. As DNA, the CDR3 is TGTGCCAGCAGCCCAGGACGTAGCGGGAGGCCCACAGATACGCAGTATTTT.

The CDR3 reads CASSLGLADSYEQYF. Written as DNA, the CDR3 is TGCGCCAGCAGCTTGGGGCTAGCGGACTCCTACGAGCAGTACTTC. The V gene is TRBV5-1, the J gene TRBJ2-7, with 7 bases aligning to TRBD2. The CDR3 spans 15 residues. V trimming: 0 bases; J trimming: 0 bases; junction bases outside the gene matches: 3. The germline gives CDR1 SGHRS, CDR2 YFSETQ.

The chain carries TRBV4-2 and TRBJ1-5, with a weak D call TRBD1 (5 bases). This CDR3 spans 15 amino acids. The germline CDR1 and CDR2 sequences are LGHNA and YNFKEQ. The V end was cut by 1 base, the J end by 3 bases, with 10 bases between. In DNA, the CDR3 is TGTGCCAGCAGCCAAGTTGGGGGGGACAATCAGCCCCAGCATTTT. Residues: CASSQVGGDNQPQHF.

The CDR3 DNA follows: TGTGCCAGCAGCTTAAAGGTCGGACAGGGGCATGAAAAACTGTTTTTT. Translating gives CASSLKVGQGHEKLFF. This chain links TRBV7-9 with TRBJ1-4, with 9 nucleotides matching TRBD1. Unmatched junction bases numbered 7, after V lost 2 bases and J lost 6 bases. This CDR3 has 16 residues. Per germline, CDR1 SEHNR and CDR2 FQNEAQ (reference sequence).

This clone has only one observation. The chain combines TRBV6-1 with TRBJ2-2, with 8 bases fitting TRBD2. Trimming cost V 4 bases and J 5 bases; bases outside gene matches: 6. The CDR3 sequence is 15 residues long. The germline V gene has CDR1 MNHNS and CDR2 SASEGT. The CDR3 DNA sequence: TGTGCCAGCAGTGGGACGGGAGGGCCGACCGGGGAGCTGTTTTTT. Its translation: CASSGTGGPTGELFF.

The rearrangement uses TRBV4-3 and TRBJ1-1; D uncertain. Germline V gives CDR1 LGHNA, CDR2 YSLEER. The V and J ends lost 0 bases and 7 bases respectively, with 12 bases between them. The CDR3 is 14 residues long. The CDR3 DNA reads TGCGCCAGCAGCCAAGAGAGGAGGGAGCTTGAAGCTTTCTTT. It specifies CASSQERRELEAFF.

V usage is TRBV7-9 and J usage is TRBJ1-2, with D perhaps TRBD1 (5 bases). The germline CDR1 and CDR2 sequences are SEHNR and FQNEAQ (reference sequence). This CDR3 is built from 13 residues. V was shortened by 5 bases and J by 9 bases, with 16 bases between the two germline ends. CDR3 nucleotides: TGTGCCAGCAGCCCGGACACCGGTATGCGCTACACCTTC. Residues: CASSPDTGMRYTF.

J is TRBJ2-3 and V is TRBV6-1, with D possibly being TRBD2 (6 bases). CDR3 length: 12 residues. Deletions cut 6 bases from V and 7 bases from J, with 11 bases between. The germline V gene encodes CDR1 MNHNS and CDR2 SASEGT. CDR3 amino acids: CASRGGAYTQYF. In DNA form, the CDR3 reads TGTGCCAGCAGGGGCGGGGCCTATACGCAGTATTTT.

The V call is TRBV6-1, the J call TRBJ1-3; no clear D. With 5 bases removed from V and 0 bases from J, the gap between germline ends came to 8 bases. The germline V gene has CDR1 MNHNS and CDR2 SASEGT. This CDR3 contains 14 residues. CDR3 in DNA: TGTGCCAGCAGTTCTAACGGCTCTGGAAACACCATATATTTT. It is translated as CASSSNGSGNTIYF.

This clone was observed a handful of times. This sequence joins TRBV15 and TRBJ1-1; D unresolved. V gave up 1 base and J gave up 3 bases, with 6 bases separating them. There are 13 residues in the CDR3. Germline CDR1 reads LNHNV; CDR2 reads YYDKDF (reference sequence). The DNA of the CDR3 is TGTGCCACCAGCAGAGCTTTAGACACTGAAGCTTTCTTT. It translates to CATSRALDTEAFF.